The T cell receptor beta chain under discussion was sequenced for a study of T cells in localized non-small cell lung cancer. The study's findings and limits: Adjacent lung was found to contain a median roughly 50 of the top 100 tumor clones. In the blood, greater T cell density corresponded to longer overall survival.

TCRdb's copy holds only in-frame clones and misses some; the assay was immunoSEQ multiplex PCR. The sample includes roughly 33,000 clones, about 90% of them seen just once. With regard to this clone: Its antigen is as yet unknown.

CDR1 is WNHNN and CDR2 is SYGVQD in the germline V gene (reference sequence). Trimming took 4 bases from V and 0 from J, leaving 6 bases between them. The length of the CDR3 is 14 residues. The rearrangement uses TRBV10-1 and TRBJ2-2, with a weak D call TRBD1 (5 bases). This receptor was identified in a man aged 40 to 70 with stage I lung adenocarcinoma. The specimen comprised peripheral blood, sampled before any cancer treatment. This CDR3 is CASSAQANTGELFF. CDR3 DNA: TGCGCCAGCAGTGCACAGGCGAACACCGGGGAGCTGTTTTTT.